A single sample is the source of the 25 T cell receptor beta chains below, sequenced in a study of T cells after yellow fever vaccination. In TCRdb, the 5' RACE reads were re-called with MiXCR into one record per CDR3 protein. The sample records roughly 120,000 distinct CDR3 sequences, more than 5.5% being singletons. Sample: CD4+ T cells sorted from PBMCs, taken about 41 days after the first yellow fever vaccination. Receptors originate from a young man who received the YFV17D yellow fever vaccine.

Ten or more counts support this clonotype. The CDR3 nucleotides read TGTGCCAGCAGCTTCCAGGGGCAAGAGACCCAGTACTTC. Translation gives CASSFQGQETQYF. V is TRBV7-2 and J is TRBJ2-5; D might be TRBD1 (6 bases). The CDR3 sequence is 13 residues long. Germline lookup yields CDR1 SGHTA and CDR2 FQGNSA. Between the trimmed V and J ends, which lost 3 bases and 2 bases, there was a span of 7 bases.

The rearrangement joins TRBV6-1 to TRBJ1-1; possibly TRBD1 for D (5 bases). The germline gives CDR1 MNHNS, CDR2 SASEGT. V was cut by 8 bases and J by 8 bases, with 24 bases left in between. The CDR3 is 15 amino acids. The CDR3 is CASRRTPPRGFEAFF. CDR3 DNA sequence: TGTGCCAGCCGCCGGACGCCCCCGCGGGGGTTCGAAGCTTTCTTT.

This clonotype was observed many times. The CDR3 DNA sequence: TGTGCCAGCAGTTTAAGGGCAGGGCAGCCCCAGCATTTT. Translated: CASSLRAGQPQHF. The chain combines TRBV12-3 or TRBV12-4 with TRBJ1-5, with D possibly matching TRBD1 (5 bases). The CDR3 runs 13 residues. V lost 2 bases, J lost 7 bases, and 9 bases lay in between.

This clonotype has at least ten counts. The chain uses TRBV30 and TRBJ2-3, with a weak D call TRBD1 (5 bases). The germline CDR1 and CDR2 sequences are GTSNPN and SVGIG (reference sequence). V was trimmed by 1 base and J by 4 bases, leaving 9 bases between them. This CDR3 region has 13 residues. CDR3 amino acids: CAWSGGLPDTQYF. The CDR3 bases are TGTGCCTGGAGTGGGGGCTTGCCAGATACGCAGTATTTT.

At least ten counts were recorded for this clonotype. V usage is TRBV20-1 and J usage is TRBJ1-4, with D hard to call. V lost 7 bases and J 5 bases, leaving 8 bases between the germline ends. The CDR3 contains 11 residues. Germline CDR1 reads DFQATT; CDR2 reads SNEGSKA (reference sequence). This CDR3 reads CSGTVNEKLFF. The CDR3 region has the DNA TGCAGTGGGACGGTGAATGAAAAACTGTTTTTT.

This clonotype has at least ten counts. CDR3 coding DNA: TGTGCCAGCTCACGGGTCAGCACAGATACGCAGTATTTT. Its protein product is CASSRVSTDTQYF. The rearrangement links TRBV18 to TRBJ2-3; D gene unclear. V dropped 4 bases and J dropped 0 bases, with 5 bases sitting between them. The CDR3 covers 13 residues. Germline V gives CDR1 KGHSH, CDR2 LQKENI.

The V gene is TRBV15, the J gene TRBJ2-3, with 10 bases aligning to TRBD1. This CDR3 comprises 15 residues. J was trimmed by 3 bases and V by 6 bases; bases with no gene match: 6. Per the germline V gene, CDR1 is LNHNV and CDR2 is YYDKDF (reference sequence). The CDR3 here is CATSMTGGPTDTQYF. The CDR3 nucleotides are TGTGCCACCAGTATGACAGGGGGCCCGACAGATACGCAGTATTTT.

This clonotype was observed many times. The rearrangement links TRBV5-1 to TRBJ2-5; 8 bases align to TRBD2. Germline CDR1 SGHRS, CDR2 YFSETQ. This CDR3 comprises 16 residues. Germline trimming cut 0 bases from V and 1 base from J; bases unmatched to any gene: 5. This chain's CDR3 is CASSLGVAGLQETQYF. The CDR3 DNA is TGCGCCAGCAGCTTGGGGGTAGCGGGGCTCCAAGAGACCCAGTACTTC.

This clonotype came up a few times. The V and J genes are TRBV5-4 and TRBJ2-2; TRBD2 aligns across 8 bases. The trim removed 2 bases at V and 4 bases at J, leaving 7 bases unmatched. The CDR3 is made up of 16 amino acids. Germline V CDR1 and CDR2: SGHNT, YYREEE (reference sequence). CDR3 DNA: TGTGCCAGCAGCTTAGGCGGGGGGATACTCACCGGGGAGCTGTTTTTT. This sequence encodes CASSLGGGILTGELFF.

This clonotype was recorded many times. This chain uses TRBV6-5 with TRBJ2-7, with a tentative D call TRBD1 (5 bases). Trimming stripped 7 bases from V and 6 bases from J, with 10 bases between. The CDR3 is 11 residues long. Germline assignment: CDR1 MNHEY and CDR2 SVGAGI. CDR3 residues: CASNQGSEQYF. CDR3 DNA: TGTGCCAGCAACCAGGGTTCCGAGCAGTACTTC.

Ten or more counts support this clonotype. The V call is TRBV7-2, the J call TRBJ1-3; maybe TRBD1 (5 bases). The length of the CDR3 is 13 residues. V was shortened by 5 bases and J by 8 bases, with 13 bases between the two germline ends. The germline CDR1 and CDR2 sequences are SGHTA and FQGNSA. CDR3 bases: TGTGCCAGCAGCCCCGGGGCAGGAGACACCATATATTTT. Residues: CASSPGAGDTIYF.

This clonotype was counted a few times. The V call is TRBV20-1, the J call TRBJ2-5, with D perhaps TRBD2 (6 bases). Trimming stripped 3 bases from V and 5 bases from J, with 10 bases between. The CDR3 contains 12 residues. The germline CDR1 and CDR2 sequences are DFQATT and SNEGSKA (reference sequence). The CDR3 sequence is CSASARGETQYF. CDR3 bases: TGCAGTGCTAGTGCCCGGGGGGAGACCCAGTACTTC.

This clonotype was counted only a few times. The chain employs TRBV5-1 and TRBJ2-5; D is possibly TRBD1 or TRBD2 (5 bases each). CDR1 is SGHRS and CDR2 is YFSETQ in the germline V gene. The CDR3 spans 15 residues. The V gene lost 5 bases and the J gene lost 2 bases, with 16 bases spanning the gap. The CDR3 region has the DNA TGCGCCAGCAGGGACACCGGGACCCTTCAAGAGACCCAGTACTTC. Amino acid sequence: CASRDTGTLQETQYF. Full variable domain (missing parts from reference TRBV5-1 and TRBJ2-5): KAGVTQTPRYLIKTRGQQVTLSCSPISGHRSVSWYQQTPGQGLQFLFEYFSETQRNKGNFPGRFSGRQFSNSRSEMNVSTLELGDSALYLCASRDTGTLQETQYFGPGTRLLVL.

This clonotype occurred many times. V and J are TRBV20-1 and TRBJ1-1; no clear D. Per the germline V gene, CDR1 is DFQATT and CDR2 is SNEGSKA (reference sequence). V lost 1 base to trimming and J lost 4 bases, with 16 bases between them. The CDR3 has 15 amino acids. The CDR3 here is CSARVYQVLTTEAFF. CDR3 bases: TGCAGTGCTAGAGTTTATCAAGTCCTAACCACTGAAGCTTTCTTT.

This clonotype showed up many times. The chain carries TRBV5-1 and TRBJ2-1, with TRBD2 matching over 12 bases. Germline trimming cut 4 bases from V and 3 bases from J; bases unmatched to any gene: 2. CDR1 and CDR2 (germline): SGHRS, YFSETQ. This CDR3 comprises 15 residues. This CDR3 reads CASSRGLAGYNEQFF. The CDR3 DNA reads TGCGCCAGCAGCAGGGGACTAGCGGGCTACAATGAGCAGTTCTTC. Variable domain in full (rest from reference TRBV5-1 and TRBJ2-1): KAGVTQTPRYLIKTRGQQVTLSCSPISGHRSVSWYQQTPGQGLQFLFEYFSETQRNKGNFPGRFSGRQFSNSRSEMNVSTLELGDSALYLCASSRGLAGYNEQFFGPGTRLTVL.

This clonotype was counted ten times or more. This chain uses TRBV6-1 with TRBJ2-5; D gene uncertain. CDR1 and CDR2 from the germline V gene are MNHNS and SASEGT. The CDR3 runs 15 residues. V was trimmed by 6 bases and J by 1 base, leaving 15 bases between them. CDR3 loop: CASSPPNPAQETQYF. In nucleotides, the CDR3 is TGTGCCAGCAGCCCACCCAACCCCGCCCAAGAGACCCAGTACTTC.

This clonotype was counted at least ten times. The V gene is TRBV24-1, the J gene TRBJ2-2; D gene ambiguous. V dropped 4 bases and J dropped 5 bases, with 7 bases sitting between them. The germline gives CDR1 KGHDR, CDR2 SFDVKD. The CDR3 loop spans 13 amino acids. CDR3 nucleotide sequence: TGTGCCACCAGTGACAAGAATACCGGGGAGCTGTTTTTT. Its protein product is CATSDKNTGELFF.

This clonotype showed up many times. This chain connects TRBV20-1 to TRBJ2-3, with 13 bases identical to TRBD2. Trimming cost V 1 base and J 6 bases; bases outside gene matches: 7. This CDR3 has 16 residues. In germline, CDR1 is DFQATT, CDR2 SNEGSKA (reference sequence). CDR3 amino acids: CSARGGLAGPRDTQYF. The CDR3 nucleotides are TGCAGTGCTAGAGGGGGACTAGCGGGACCGCGGGATACGCAGTATTTT.

This clonotype was seen ten or more times. The rearrangement links TRBV10-2 to TRBJ2-1; TRBD1 matches at 7 bases. Germline trimming cut 3 bases from V and 3 bases from J; bases unmatched to any gene: 8. Germline V gene sequence: CDR1 WSHSY, CDR2 SAAADI. The CDR3 totals 16 residues. In DNA form, the CDR3 reads TGCGCCAGCAGTGATAGGACAGGAATATTCTACAATGAGCAGTTCTTC. It is translated as CASSDRTGIFYNEQFF.

This clonotype was detected many times. The chain links TRBV6-6 to TRBJ2-5; TRBD1 might be the D (10 bases). There are 15 residues in the CDR3. The germline gives CDR1 MNHNY, CDR2 SVGAGI (reference sequence). The V and J ends lost 8 bases and 7 bases respectively, with 23 bases between them. The DNA for the CDR3 is TGTGCCAGCCGGGACAGGGGACGACTAGCGGTGACCCAGTACTTC. Translated, it gives CASRDRGRLAVTQYF.

This clonotype was observed many times. CDR3 in amino acids: CAWSVQGIAFF. CDR3 in DNA: TGTGCCTGGAGTGTACAGGGAATAGCTTTCTTT. The chain couples TRBV30 to TRBJ1-1, with D possibly being TRBD1 (6 bases). Looked up from germline, CDR1 is GTSNPN and CDR2 is SVGIG (reference sequence). CDR3 length: 11 residues. Deletions cut 0 bases from V and 10 bases from J, with 9 bases between.

The table lists this clonotype with many counts. The chain uses TRBV7-9 and TRBJ2-7, with D possibly matching TRBD2 (6 bases). The CDR3 has 15 amino acids. V shed 5 bases and J shed 3 bases, with 17 bases lying between them. Germline V gene sequence: CDR1 SEHNR, CDR2 FQNEAQ (reference sequence). The CDR3 sequence: CASSPKLAKGYEQYF. The CDR3 DNA sequence: TGTGCCAGCAGCCCGAAACTAGCTAAAGGCTACGAGCAGTACTTC. Full variable domain (rest looked up from reference TRBV7-9 and TRBJ2-7): DTGVSQNPRHKITKRGQNVTFRCDPISEHNRLYWYRQTLGQGPEFLTYFQNEAQLEKSRLLSDRFSAERPKGSFSTLEIQRTEQGDSAMYLCASSPKLAKGYEQYFGPGTRLTVT.

The table lists this clonotype with many counts. The V call is TRBV5-6, the J call TRBJ2-7; no firm D call. The CDR3 spans 14 residues. CDR1 and CDR2 (germline): SGHDT, YYEEEE. V shed 0 bases and J shed 3 bases, with 10 bases lying between them. DNA for the CDR3: TGTGCCAGCAGCTTGGGATCCAACTTCTACGAGCAGTACGTC. Its protein product is CASSLGSNFYEQYV.

This clonotype was recorded at least ten times. The chain carries TRBV5-1 and TRBJ2-5; D is ambiguous. V lost 0 bases to trimming and J lost 5 bases, with 11 bases between them. The CDR3 contains 14 residues. Germline values: CDR1 SGHRS, CDR2 YFSETQ. The CDR3 nucleotides read TGCGCCAGCAGCTTGGACCCCTCTGAGGAGACCCAGTACTTC. It translates to CASSLDPSEETQYF.

This clonotype was counted at least ten times. V is TRBV5-5 and J is TRBJ1-1, with 9 bases fitting TRBD1. CDR3 length: 16 residues. Germline-derived CDR1 and CDR2 are SGHKS and YYEKEE (reference sequence). V trimming: 0 bases; J trimming: 1 base; junction bases outside the gene matches: 4. DNA of the CDR3: TGTGCCAGCAGCTTGGGACAGGGGGTTGAGAACACTGAAGCTTTCTTT. This encodes CASSLGQGVENTEAFF.